Below are 9 T cell receptor beta chains sequenced from a single sample in a study of T cells in Graves' hyperthyroidism and ophthalmopathy. Template material for amplifying TCR beta CDR3 regions consisted of RNA transcripts. HTBI primers drove first-round RT-PCR of the TCR CDR3. TCRdb reprocessed the multiplex PCR reads with MiXCR, giving one entry per CDR3 protein. The top ten hold roughly 20% of the sample, which has roughly 500,000 distinct CDR3 sequences, just over 45% seen once. The sample consisted of peripheral blood or thyroid tissue (not recorded which). The receptors originated from an adult woman with Graves' disease, either hyperthyroidism or ophthalmopathy (not recorded which).

At least ten counts were recorded for this clonotype. This sequence joins TRBV10-3 and TRBJ2-2, with 8 bases that match TRBD1. The V gene's germline CDR1 is ENHRY and CDR2 SYGVKD. This CDR3 is 14 amino acids long. With V trimmed by 6 bases and J by 4 bases, 4 bases remained unmatched. CDR3 nucleotide sequence: TGTGCCATCAGCGTTACAGGGGGCACCGGGGAGCTGTTTTTT. This encodes CAISVTGGTGELFF.

This clonotype was counted between two and nine times. The chain is built from TRBV29-1 and TRBJ2-3, with 10 bases aligning to TRBD2. From germline, CDR1 is SQVTM and CDR2 ANQGSEA. The CDR3 loop spans 16 amino acids. CDR3: CRTTGTSDLDTDTQYF. The CDR3 DNA reads TGCAGAACTACCGGGACTAGCGACCTAGACACAGATACGCAGTATTTT.

This clonotype came up many times. V is TRBV15 and J is TRBJ1-4; 7 bases map to TRBD1. J gave up 8 bases and V 1 base, and 10 bases lay outside the gene matches. Looked up from germline, CDR1 is LNHNV and CDR2 is YYDKDF (reference sequence). This CDR3 is built from 16 residues. This chain's CDR3 is CATSRALGRDSEKLFF. In nucleotides, the CDR3 is TGTGCCACCAGCAGAGCCCTTGGTAGGGACAGCGAAAAACTGTTTTTT.

J is TRBJ2-7 and V is TRBV7-6; 8 bases fit TRBD1. CDR1 is SGHVS and CDR2 is FNYEAQ in the germline V gene. V shed 4 bases and J 4 bases; nucleotides not matched to a gene: 12. The CDR3 extends over 16 amino acids. CDR3 loop: CASSSAHRGSRYEQYF. Here the CDR3 DNA reads TGTGCCAGCAGCTCGGCCCACAGGGGGTCCCGATACGAGCAGTACTTC.

This clonotype occurred many times. This chain joins TRBV6-5 and TRBJ2-7, with 8 bases matching TRBD2. The junction had 12 bases not matched to a gene; V was cut back by 7 bases and J by 4 bases. CDR3 length equals 15 residues. Germline V gene lookup returns CDR1 MNHEY and CDR2 SVGAGI. The CDR3 bases are TGTGCCAGCACCCGGGGAGCGGGAGATGGATACGAGCAGTACTTC. Translated, it gives CASTRGAGDGYEQYF.

The table lists this clonotype with many counts. A read error may account for a junction end that differs from germline. The chain employs TRBV7-7 and TRBJ2-5; 7 bases match TRBD2. The CDR3 has 16 amino acids. Per the germline V gene, CDR1 is SSHAT and CDR2 is FNYEAQ (reference sequence). The CDR3 sequence: CASSLEGLADGGTQYF. CDR3 nucleotides: TGTGCTAGCAGCTTAGAAGGTCTAGCGGACGGGGGGACCCAGTACTTC.

With regard to this clonotype: Relative to the germline gene, one junction end is altered; a read error may explain this. V usage is TRBV5-1 and J usage is TRBJ2-1, with no clear D. The CDR3 loop spans 13 amino acids. CDR1 is SGHRS and CDR2 is YFSETQ in the germline V gene. CDR3 amino acids: CASSFPSGGEQFF. The DNA of the CDR3 is TGTGCCAGCAGCTTTCCTTCGGGCGGTGAGCAGTTCTTC.

V is TRBV6-1 and J is TRBJ1-1; TRBD1 aligns across 7 bases. CDR3 size: 16 residues. Germline loops: CDR1 MNHNS, CDR2 SASEGT. Unmatched junction bases numbered 16, after V lost 8 bases and J lost 4 bases. CDR3 in amino acids: CASRDSEKGGTTEAFF. For the CDR3, the DNA is TGTGCCAGCCGGGACAGCGAAAAGGGAGGGACCACTGAAGCTTTCTTT.

The gene calls are TRBV12-3 or TRBV12-4 and TRBJ2-7, with TRBD2 matching 9 bases. Trimming at V came to 6 bases and at J to 6 bases, leaving 6 bases not matched to a gene. The CDR3 has 13 amino acids. CDR3: CASSRSGSTEQYF. CDR3 sequence (DNA): TGTGCCAGCAGCCGTAGCGGGAGCACCGAGCAGTACTTC.